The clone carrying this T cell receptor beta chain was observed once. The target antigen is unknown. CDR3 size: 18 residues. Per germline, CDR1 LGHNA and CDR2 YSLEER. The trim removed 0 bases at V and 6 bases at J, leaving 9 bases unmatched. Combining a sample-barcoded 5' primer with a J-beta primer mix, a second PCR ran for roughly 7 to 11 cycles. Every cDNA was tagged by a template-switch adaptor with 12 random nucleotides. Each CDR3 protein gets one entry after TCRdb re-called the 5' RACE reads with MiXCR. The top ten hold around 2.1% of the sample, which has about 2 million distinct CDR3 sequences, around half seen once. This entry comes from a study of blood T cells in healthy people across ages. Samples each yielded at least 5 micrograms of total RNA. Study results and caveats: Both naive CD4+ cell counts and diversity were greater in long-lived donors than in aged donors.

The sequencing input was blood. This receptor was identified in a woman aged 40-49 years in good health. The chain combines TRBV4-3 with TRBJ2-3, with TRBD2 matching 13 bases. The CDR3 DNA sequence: TGCGCCAGCAGCCAAGATTCTCGACTAGCGGGGGGCCCCGATACGCAGTATTTT. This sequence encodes CASSQDSRLAGGPDTQYF.